Reported below is one T cell receptor beta chain. Its antigen is as yet unknown. The source of the sample is a study of cytomegalovirus exposure and HLA in healthy donors. The study's findings and limits: For most TCR beta V segments, an earlier analysis put the productive rate at about 90% or about 30% of the time.

This PCR relied on a set of 60 Vbeta primers and 13 Jbeta primers. The protocol was immunoSEQ multiplex PCR, while the TCRdb copy is restricted to in-frame clones and leaves out a portion. This sample has more than 100,000 clones, with over 60% found just once. V lost 0 bases to trimming and J lost 2 bases; unmatched junction nucleotides: 5. Germline assignment: CDR1 SGHNT and CDR2 YYREEE (reference sequence). The CDR3 sequence is 16 residues long. The chain carries TRBV5-4 and TRBJ2-5, with 9 bases aligning to TRBD2. The clonotype comes from a middle-aged woman in good health and CMV-seropositive. The sample consisted of PBMCs. The CDR3 protein is CASSLAPLAGQETQYF. CDR3 DNA sequence: TGTGCCAGCAGCTTGGCCCCCCTAGCGGGACAAGAGACCCAGTACTTC.